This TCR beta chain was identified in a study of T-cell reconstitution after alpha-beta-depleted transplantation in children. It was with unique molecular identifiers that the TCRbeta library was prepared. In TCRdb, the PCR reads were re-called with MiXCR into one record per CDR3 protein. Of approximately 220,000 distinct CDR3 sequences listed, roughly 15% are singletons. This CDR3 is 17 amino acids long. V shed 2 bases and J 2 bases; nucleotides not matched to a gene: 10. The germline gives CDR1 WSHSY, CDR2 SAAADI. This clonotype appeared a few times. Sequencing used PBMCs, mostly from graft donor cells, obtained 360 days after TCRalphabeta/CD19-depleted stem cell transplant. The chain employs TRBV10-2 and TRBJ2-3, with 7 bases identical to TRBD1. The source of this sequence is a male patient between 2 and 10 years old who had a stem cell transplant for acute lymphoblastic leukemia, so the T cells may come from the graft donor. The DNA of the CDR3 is TGCGCCAGCAGTGAGGCAAGGACAGGAGAAACCACAGATACGCAGTATTTT. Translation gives CASSEARTGETTDTQYF.